This TCR beta chain was recovered during a study of blood T cell repertoires in COVID-19. Across the whole study: The United States, Italy and Spain supplied acute and convalescent COVID-19 samples.

The CDR3 is made up of 13 amino acids. Germline V gives CDR1 LGHNA, CDR2 YNFKEQ. V was shortened by 4 bases and J by 15 bases, with 19 bases between the two germline ends. Clones were sequenced by immunoSEQ multiplex PCR, and TCRdb holds only the in-frame ones, with some missing. The sample has around 190,000 clones, roughly four fifths seen once. The sequenced sample consisted of PBMCs or T cells enriched from blood (not recorded which). This sequence joins TRBV4-2 and TRBJ2-1, with D maybe TRBD1 (5 bases). The receptor's source is a man between 40 and 49 years old who had recovered from COVID-19. The CDR3: CASSRDQGGPRFF. The DNA for the CDR3 is TGTGCCAGCAGCCGGGATCAGGGTGGGCCGAGGTTCTTC.